Each of the 6 T cell receptor beta chains below was sequenced from the same sample in a study of post-analysis software for immune sequencing data. Study results and limitations: Controls showed lower frequencies than patients for five TRBV segments, and TRBV5-6, TRBV5-1 and TRBV20-1 were among these.

Sequencing libraries made from TCR beta cDNA carried unique molecular identifiers. MiXCR, applied by TCRdb to the PCR reads, yields one record per CDR3 protein. This table holds fewer than 900,000 distinct CDR3 sequences, around 46% found once. Their antigens remain unidentified. Sequenced sample: blood. Source of these receptors: a girl under 18 with multiple sclerosis.

The chain combines TRBV7-9 with TRBJ2-5, with D perhaps matching TRBD2 (6 bases). The DNA end is more similar to TRBJ2-7, so the J call may be wrong. The CDR3 spans 13 residues. CDR1 is SEHNR, CDR2 FQNEAQ, per germline (reference sequence). The CDR3 coding sequence is TGTGCCAGCAGCTTCGGCGGGAAGGACGAGCAGTACTTC. Translated, it gives CASSFGGKDEQYF.

In its sample, this clonotype was seen a few times. The chain uses TRBV20-1 and TRBJ2-7, with 7 bases aligning to TRBD2. Germline CDR1 is DFQATT and CDR2 is SNEGSKA (reference sequence). This CDR3 comprises 16 residues. Losses at the gene ends were 5 bases for V and 0 bases for J; bases not matched to a gene: 13. For the CDR3, the DNA is TGCAGTGCTCGTATGGCGGGAGAGGTAAGCTCCTACGAGCAGTACTTC. Encoded protein: CSARMAGEVSSYEQYF.

Worth noting for this clonotype: A read error may be the cause here, since a much bigger clone is one base away. The chain carries TRBV20-1 and TRBJ2-7; a weak D match, TRBD2 (6 bases). The J call could be wrong; TRBJ2-5 is a better fit for the DNA end. Germline assignment: CDR1 DFQATT and CDR2 SNEGSKA (reference sequence). The CDR3 runs to 13 residues. The CDR3 sequence is CSAGLASGETQYF. The CDR3 nucleotides read TGCAGTGCTGGCCTAGCGAGTGGAGAGACCCAGTACTTC.

The chain recombines TRBV10-3 with TRBJ2-7; D not certain. The CDR3 spans 15 residues. V lost 6 bases, J lost 1 base, and 16 bases lay in between. Germline CDR1 is ENHRY and CDR2 is SYGVKD. CDR3 bases: TGTGCCATCAGAAGAACAGACACCAATTCCTACGAGCAGTACTTC. It translates to CAIRRTDTNSYEQYF.

The chain recombines TRBV7-3 with TRBJ2-1, with 10 bases matching TRBD2. The CDR3 has 17 residues. V shed 2 bases and J 7 bases; nucleotides not matched to a gene: 11. Germline CDR1 and CDR2: SGHTA and FQGTGA. The DNA of the CDR3 is TGTGCCAGCAGCTTACATGAGCGGGAGGGCCGAGGGAATGAGCAGTTCTTC. Protein sequence: CASSLHEREGRGNEQFF.

This chain joins TRBV29-1 and TRBJ2-3; 7 positions match TRBD1. This CDR3 contains 13 residues. Unmatched junction bases numbered 8, after V lost 7 bases and J lost 4 bases. Germline CDR1 reads SQVTM; CDR2 reads ANQGSEA. The DNA for the CDR3 is TGCAGCGCCGACAGGGTTGGATCAGATACGCAGTATTTT. As protein: CSADRVGSDTQYF.